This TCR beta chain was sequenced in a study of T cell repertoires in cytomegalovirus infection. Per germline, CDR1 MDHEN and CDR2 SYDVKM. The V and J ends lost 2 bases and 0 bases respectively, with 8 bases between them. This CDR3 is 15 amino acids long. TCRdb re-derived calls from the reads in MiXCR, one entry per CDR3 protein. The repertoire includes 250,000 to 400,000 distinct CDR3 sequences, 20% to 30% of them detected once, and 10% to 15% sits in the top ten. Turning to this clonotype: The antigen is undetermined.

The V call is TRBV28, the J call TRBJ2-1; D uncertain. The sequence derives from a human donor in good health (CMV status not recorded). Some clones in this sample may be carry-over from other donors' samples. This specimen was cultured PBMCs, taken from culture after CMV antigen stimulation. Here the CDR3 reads CASSLPVSSYNEQFF. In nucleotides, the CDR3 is TGTGCCAGCAGTTTACCTGTCAGCTCCTACAATGAGCAGTTCTTC. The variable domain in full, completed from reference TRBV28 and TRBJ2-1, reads DVKVTQSSRYLVKRTGEKVFLECVQDMDHENMFWYRQDPGLGLRLIYFSYDVKMKEKGDIPEGYSVSREKKERFSLILESASTNQTSMYLCASSLPVSSYNEQFFGPGTRLTVL.